This TCR beta chain was recorded in a study of CD8+ T cells in alopecia areata. Whole-study results and caveats: Clonality exceeded that of normal scalp in lesional scalp, most notably in alopecia totalis/universalis. Scalp samples also contribute reads from the resident alphabeta T cells found in normal skin.

Germline V lookup: CDR1 SEHNR, CDR2 FQNEAQ (reference sequence). The CDR3 length is 12 residues. V lost 5 bases and J lost 3, with 5 bases in between. RNA, once extracted, was reverse transcribed into cDNA for use as the sequencing template. Sequencing used immunoSEQ multiplex PCR; TCRdb keeps in-frame clones, though not all of them. The profile shows around 97,000 clones, approximately 60% of them singletons. Worth noting for this clone: The antigen remains undetermined.

Researchers picked out CD4+ and CD8+ T cells from PBMCs by sorting. The V call is TRBV7-9, the J call TRBJ1-3; D call uncertain. The specimen sequenced was CD4+ T cells sorted from blood. The clonotype originates from a human donor in good health. CDR3 sequence: CASSLSGNTIYF. The CDR3 nucleotides read TGTGCCAGCAGCCTCAGTGGAAACACCATATATTTT. The entire variable domain, with the rest obtained from reference TRBV7-9 and TRBJ1-3, is as follows: DTGVSQNPRHKITKRGQNVTFRCDPISEHNRLYWYRQTLGQGPEFLTYFQNEAQLEKSRLLSDRFSAERPKGSFSTLEIQRTEQGDSAMYLCASSLSGNTIYFGEGSWLTVV.